Listed below are T cell receptor beta chains from one sample, sequenced in a study of blood T cell repertoires in COVID-19. Using immunoSEQ multiplex PCR, the repertoire was profiled, and TCRdb retains in-frame clones only, with some absent. The sample lists about 220,000 clones, 84% occurring once. The sample comprised peripheral blood. These TCRs come from a woman aged 55-75 years who had recovered from COVID-19. The CDR3 runs from the conserved cysteine through the conserved F or W. D genes are given only for firm matches. Not all rows give a size; the values are once, few, many and, for expanded clones, a class.

v_gene	d_gene	abundance	j_gene	CDR3nt	CDR3aa
TRBV7-8	TRBD1	.	TRBJ1-2	TGTGCCAGCAGGCCAACAGGGGCCACTAACTATGGCTACACCTTC	CASRPTGATNYGYTF
TRBV12-3/TRBV12-4	.	.	TRBJ1-5	TGTGCCCAGGGAAGGGCCCCCAATCAGCCCCAGCATTTT	CAQGRAPNQPQHF
TRBV7-2	.	.	TRBJ1-2	TGTGCCAGCAGCGCTCGGGTTGGGTATGGCTACACCTTC	CASSARVGYGYTF
TRBV7-9	TRBD1	.	TRBJ1-2	TGTGCCAGCAGCTTAGCGACAGGGGGAGTCTATGGCTACACCTTC	CASSLATGGVYGYTF
TRBV5-1	.	.	TRBJ2-7	TGCGCCAGCAGCTTGGAGCCGGGGTACTACGAGCAGTACTTC	CASSLEPGYYEQYF
TRBV29-1	.	.	TRBJ2-1	TGCAGCGTTGAGCCGGAGACAGCGAACAATGAGCAGTTCTTC	CSVEPETANNEQFF
TRBV6-2/TRBV6-3	TRBD1	.	TRBJ2-7	TGTGCCAGCAGTTATAGGGTCCCGGGACAGGGGGCCTACGAGCAGTACTTC	CASSYRVPGQGAYEQYF
TRBV20-1	.	.	TRBJ1-4	TGCAGTGCTAGTTGGGGGGGTTTACTGTTTTTT	CSASWGGLLFF
TRBV6-2/TRBV6-3	.	once	TRBJ2-3	TGTGCCAGCAGTTTTAGCGGCACAGATACGCAGTATTTT	CASSFSGTDTQYF
TRBV7-2	.	.	TRBJ2-1	TGTGCCAGCAGCTCGACTAGTTCCTACAATGAGCAGTTCTTC	CASSSTSSYNEQFF
TRBV15	TRBD1	.	TRBJ1-3	TGTGCCACCAGCAGAGGAGGGACAGCGACTGGAAACACCATATATTTT	CATSRGGTATGNTIYF
TRBV10-3	TRBD1	.	TRBJ1-4	TGTGCCATCAGTGACCAGACAGGGGACGCGAAAAAACTGTTTTTT	CAISDQTGDAKKLFF
TRBV18	.	few	TRBJ1-1	TGTGCCAGCTCTCCAAGACAGACCCAGAAGGCTTTCTTT	CASSPRQTQKAFF
TRBV4-1	.	.	TRBJ1-5	TGCGCCAGCAGCCAAGAGACAACAGGTTCCTATAGCAATCAGCCCCAGCATTTT	CASSQETTGSYSNQPQHF
TRBV5-1	TRBD1	.	TRBJ2-3	TGCGCCAGCAGCCGGGACAGGGGTGCAGATACGCAGTATTTT	CASSRDRGADTQYF
TRBV5-1	.	once	TRBJ2-2	TGCGCCAGCAGCCCCCGGGGGGCGGGCACCGGGGAGCTGTTTTTT	CASSPRGAGTGELFF
TRBV19	TRBD1	.	TRBJ1-1	TGTGCCAGTAGTATGCAGGGGGAGAACACTGAAGCTTTCTTT	CASSMQGENTEAFF
TRBV13	TRBD1	.	TRBJ1-4	TGTGCCAGCAGCCCTCGACCCCAGGGGGCTCGGGAAAAACTGTTTTTT	CASSPRPQGAREKLFF
TRBV27	.	.	TRBJ1-2	TGTGCCAGCAGGCATCAGGCCGTGGGCCACTATGGCTACACCTTC	CASRHQAVGHYGYTF
TRBV2	.	.	TRBJ2-3	TGTGCCAGCAGTGAACAGGGCCCAGATACGCAGTATTTT	CASSEQGPDTQYF
TRBV20-1	.	few	TRBJ1-2	TGCAGTGCTAGTGGCGGTATTAACTATGGCTACACCTTC	CSASGGINYGYTF
TRBV27	.	.	TRBJ1-1	TGTGCCAGCAGTTCTAACCCTGGCGGGAACACTGAAGCTTTCTTT	CASSSNPGGNTEAFF
TRBV6-2/TRBV6-3	.	.	TRBJ2-5	TGTGCCAGCAGTTACGGTACGGGGGATCAAGAGACCCAGTACTTC	CASSYGTGDQETQYF
TRBV3-1/TRBV3-2	.	.	TRBJ1-1	TGTGCCAGCAGCCAAACCCGCGGGCCCATGAACACTGAAGCTTTCTTT	CASSQTRGPMNTEAFF
TRBV4-1	.	.	TRBJ1-1	TGCGCCAGCAGCCATCAGTTCACGGGGGGCACTGAAGCTTTCTTT	CASSHQFTGGTEAFF
TRBV5-1	TRBD1	few	TRBJ2-7	TGCGCCAGCAGCTTGGTCCCGGGACAGGGCTACGAGCAGTACTTC	CASSLVPGQGYEQYF
TRBV5-1	TRBD1	.	TRBJ2-3	TGCGCCAGCAGCGCCCAGGGGGCGCGTACAGATACGCAGTATTTT	CASSAQGARTDTQYF
TRBV19	.	.	TRBJ1-2	TGTGCCAGTAGTGCACTCCCCCCCGGGAGTTATTATGGCTACACCTTC	CASSALPPGSYYGYTF
TRBV7-9	TRBD1	.	TRBJ1-4	TGTGCCAGCAGCTTACAGGGGGCGGAGGAAAAACTGTTTTTT	CASSLQGAEEKLFF
TRBV6-6	.	.	TRBJ1-2	TGTGCCAGCAACATGAAGATAGCGGTCCCCAATGGCTACACCTTC	CASNMKIAVPNGYTF
TRBV24-1	TRBD1	once	TRBJ2-1	TGTGCCACCAGTGAATCCGGGACAGGTTACAATGAGCAGTTCTTC	CATSESGTGYNEQFF
TRBV6-6	TRBD1	.	TRBJ1-2	TGTGCCAGCAGTTACGCGGACAGGGGGGCTGGCTACACCTTC	CASSYADRGAGYTF
TRBV7-9	.	once	TRBJ1-2	TGTGCCAGCAGGCCGGGAGGGGTTGGCTATGGCTACACCTTC	CASRPGGVGYGYTF
TRBV6-5	.	.	TRBJ1-1	TGTGCCAGCAGACAAGGCAGGGGTTGGGCTTTCTTT	CASRQGRGWAFF
TRBV4-1	.	.	TRBJ2-6	TGCGCCAGCAGCCAAGTTCTCTCTGGGGCCAACGTCCTGACTTTC	CASSQVLSGANVLTF
TRBV6-5	.	once	TRBJ1-2	TGTGCCACGTCTAACTATGGCTACACCTTC	CATSNYGYTF
TRBV5-8	TRBD2	.	TRBJ2-1	TGTGCCAGCAGCTTGTGGATTAGCGGGGGGGCGCGGTTCTTC	CASSLWISGGARFF
TRBV5-1	TRBD1	.	TRBJ1-2	TGCGCCAGCCATCCGGGACAGGGGTATGGCTACACCTTC	CASHPGQGYGYTF
TRBV2	.	.	TRBJ2-7	TGTGCCAGCAGTGAACAGGGGGAGGTGACCTACGAGCAGTACTTC	CASSEQGEVTYEQYF
TRBV3-1/TRBV3-2	.	.	TRBJ1-2	TGTGCCAGCAGCCGAAACAGGGCCCACTATGGCTACACCTTC	CASSRNRAHYGYTF
TRBV27	.	.	TRBJ1-5	TGTGCCAGCAGTTACCGGGAAGCCGGTCAGCCCCAGCATTTT	CASSYREAGQPQHF
TRBV7-9	.	.	TRBJ1-3	TGTGCCAGCAGCTTAGTTCACCCGTTCTCGAGAGGAAACACCATATATTTT	CASSLVHPFSRGNTIYF
TRBV29-1	.	.	TRBJ1-2	TGCAGCGTTGGGGAGGTTATAGATGGCTACACCTTC	CSVGEVIDGYTF
TRBV30	.	few	TRBJ1-3	TGTGCCTGGAGTGCGCGGGGACTCCTCTCTGGAAACACCATATATTTT	CAWSARGLLSGNTIYF
TRBV7-2	.	.	TRBJ2-1	TGTGCCAGCAGCTTAGACCAGAACAATGAGCAGTTCTTC	CASSLDQNNEQFF
TRBV5-1	TRBD2	once	TRBJ2-1	TGCGCCAGCACGACTAGCGGGGGATACAATGAGCAGTTCTTC	CASTTSGGYNEQFF
TRBV18	TRBD1	.	TRBJ2-7	TGTGCCAGCTCACCACCGGGGACAGGGGTGCACGAGCAGTACTTC	CASSPPGTGVHEQYF
TRBV18	TRBD1	.	TRBJ1-2	TGTGCCAGCTCCCCGGACAGGGATGGCTACACCTTC	CASSPDRDGYTF
TRBV18	.	few	TRBJ2-1	TGTGCCAGCTCACCAACAGTTACCTACAATGAGCAGTTCTTC	CASSPTVTYNEQFF
TRBV24-1	.	once	TRBJ2-1	TGTGCCACCAGTGATTGGACAGTCAATGAGCAGTTCTTC	CATSDWTVNEQFF
TRBV7-8	.	.	TRBJ1-4	TGTGCCAGCAGGTCAATCAGCGGGGAGGGGACTAATGAAAAACTGTTTTTT	CASRSISGEGTNEKLFF
TRBV5-1	.	.	TRBJ1-1	TGCGCCAGCAGCTGGGCCGGAACTGAAGCTTTCTTT	CASSWAGTEAFF
TRBV9	.	.	TRBJ2-2	TGTGCCAGCAGCGTATATATAGGAGGGGCGCGGGACACCGGGGAGCTGTTTTTT	CASSVYIGGARDTGELFF
TRBV28	TRBD1	.	TRBJ2-7	TGTGCCAGCAGTTTATTGAGGCAGGGGGCTGGAGAGCAGTACTTC	CASSLLRQGAGEQYF
TRBV5-6	.	.	TRBJ1-3	TGTGCCAGCAGCTTGACATCCTGGAGCTCTGGAAACACCATATATTTT	CASSLTSWSSGNTIYF